Following are 18 T cell receptor beta chains from one sample sequenced in a study of blood T cell repertoires in COVID-19. Assay: immunoSEQ multiplex PCR; the TCRdb copy retains only in-frame clones and omits some. In the table there are 240,000 or so clones, roughly 87% of which are singletons. Source material: peripheral blood. The receptors derive from a woman in her twenties or thirties with acute or convalescent COVID-19.

This clone has just one count. The CDR3 DNA sequence: TGTGCCAGCAGTGCCCTGTGGGGGGACAGGCGGTTCTTC. This gives the protein CASSALWGDRRFF. The chain employs TRBV2 and TRBJ2-1; 8 positions match TRBD1. Germline V gives CDR1 SNHLY, CDR2 FYNNEI. The trim removed 4 bases at V and 15 bases at J, leaving 11 bases unmatched. The CDR3 runs to 13 residues. Looking up the rest from reference TRBV2 and TRBJ2-1 gives the full variable domain: EPEVTQTPSHQVTQMGQEVILRCVPISNHLYFYWYRQILGQKVEFLVSFYNNEISEKSEIFDDQFSVERPDGSNFTLKIRSTKLEDSAMYFCASSALWGDRRFFGPGTRLTVL.

The V gene is TRBV30, the J gene TRBJ1-1; D is unresolved. Germline V lookup: CDR1 GTSNPN, CDR2 SVGIG (reference sequence). This CDR3 has 12 amino acids. V was clipped by 3 bases and J by 4 bases, with 9 bases between them. This CDR3 reads CAWRRRSTEAFF. DNA for the CDR3: TGTGCCTGGAGGCGTCGTTCCACTGAAGCTTTCTTT.

The V call is TRBV12-5, the J call TRBJ2-7; D possibly corresponds to TRBD1 (6 bases). Trimming stripped 0 bases from V and 6 bases from J, with 9 bases between. The CDR3 covers 13 residues. Germline V gene data show CDR1 as LGHNT and CDR2 as FRNRAP. CDR3 DNA sequence: TGTGCTAGTGGTTTGGTAGGGGGTTCCGAGCAGTACTTC. Amino acid sequence: CASGLVGGSEQYF.

The V call is TRBV7-2, the J call TRBJ2-2; D remains ambiguous. The CDR3 loop spans 15 amino acids. V dropped 1 base and J dropped 5 bases, with 11 bases sitting between them. CDR1 is SGHTA and CDR2 is FQGNSA in the germline V gene. The CDR3 here is CASSLVTIATGELFF. CDR3 DNA sequence: TGTGCCAGCAGCTTAGTAACTATCGCGACCGGGGAGCTGTTTTTT.

The chain couples TRBV12-2 to TRBJ1-1; TRBD1 is the table's D call and was not checked against the DNA. TRBV12-2 is a pseudogene locus. The CDR3 is 20 amino acids. CDR3 DNA sequence: TGTGCAAGTCGCTTAAATGCTGGGGATGACAGGGCCGAGATGAACACTGAAGCTTTCTTT. Its protein product is CASRLNAGDDRAEMNTEAFF.

The CDR3 here is CASSRQEAFF. The CDR3 coding sequence is TGTGCCAGCAGTCGACAAGAAGCTTTCTTT. The rearrangement joins TRBV12-3 or TRBV12-4 to TRBJ1-1; D uncertain. V lost 5 bases, J lost 8 bases, and 6 bases lay in between. This CDR3 spans 10 amino acids.

This clone showed up just once. The chain employs TRBV24-1 and TRBJ2-5; a weak D match, TRBD2 (5 bases). Germline V lookup: CDR1 KGHDR, CDR2 SFDVKD. Trimming stripped 3 bases from V and 7 bases from J, with 8 bases between. The CDR3 spans 12 residues. The CDR3 nucleotides read TGTGCCACCAGTGATCCAAGCGGGACCCAGTACTTC. As protein: CATSDPSGTQYF.

The chain recombines TRBV4-3 with TRBJ2-2; 7 bases agree with TRBD2. V shed 0 bases and J 5 bases; nucleotides not matched to a gene: 9. The CDR3 is 17 residues long. In germline, CDR1 is LGHNA, CDR2 YSLEER. CDR3 sequence: CASSQDQGGRNTGELFF. CDR3 in DNA: TGCGCCAGCAGCCAAGATCAGGGCGGGAGAAATACCGGGGAGCTGTTTTTT.

The CDR3 is CASRRTSNEQFF. For the CDR3, the DNA is TGTGCCAGCAGACGGACTTCCAATGAGCAGTTCTTC. This chain uses TRBV12-3 or TRBV12-4 with TRBJ2-1; D may be TRBD2 (5 bases). The V end lost 6 bases, the J end lost 6 bases, and 9 bases lay between the germline ends. CDR3 size: 12 residues.

The J gene is TRBJ2-5, the V gene TRBV11-3; 7 bases map to TRBD1. The CDR3 is made up of 18 amino acids. Germline CDR1 is SGHNT and CDR2 is YENEEA. J gave up 1 base and V 3 bases, and 14 bases lay outside the gene matches. The CDR3 loop is CASSLGPGGPPVQETQYF. The CDR3, as DNA: TGTGCCAGCAGCTTGGGTCCAGGGGGACCCCCCGTCCAAGAGACCCAGTACTTC. Drawing the rest from reference TRBV11-3 and TRBJ2-5, the complete variable domain is EAGVVQSPRYKIIEKKQPVAFWCNPISGHNTLYWYLQNLGQGPELLIRYENEEAVDDSQLPKDRFSAERLKGVDSTLKIQPAELGDSAVYLCASSLGPGGPPVQETQYFGPGTRLLVL.

The rearrangement uses TRBV15 and TRBJ1-5; D is ambiguous. With 0 bases removed from V and 0 bases from J, the gap between germline ends came to 3 bases. The CDR3 runs to 14 residues. CDR1 is LNHNV and CDR2 is YYDKDF in the germline V gene (reference sequence). The CDR3 reads CATSRDRSNQPQHF. The CDR3 DNA sequence: TGTGCCACCAGCAGAGATCGTAGCAATCAGCCCCAGCATTTT. The variable domain in full, completed from reference TRBV15 and TRBJ1-5, reads DAMVIQNPRYQVTQFGKPVTLSCSQTLNHNVMYWYQQKSSQAPKLLFHYYDKDFNNEADTPDNFQSRRPNTSFCFLDIRSPGLGDTAMYLCATSRDRSNQPQHFGDGTRLSIL.

The chain recombines TRBV19 with TRBJ2-5, with D possibly matching TRBD2 (6 bases). The germline V and J ends were trimmed by 6 bases and 4 bases, with 12 bases remaining between them. Germline loops: CDR1 LNHDA, CDR2 SQIVND (reference sequence). The CDR3 totals 13 residues. The CDR3 protein is CASSGGLGETQYF. In DNA, the CDR3 is TGTGCCAGTAGCGGGGGTCTGGGAGAGACCCAGTACTTC. The whole variable domain, filled in from reference TRBV19 and TRBJ2-5, reads DGGITQSPKYLFRKEGQNVTLSCEQNLNHDAMYWYRQDPGQGLRLIYYSQIVNDFQKGDIAEGYSVSREKKESFPLTVTSAQKNPTAFYLCASSGGLGETQYFGPGTRLLVL.

V gene TRBV27 combines with J gene TRBJ2-4, with 7 bases lining up with TRBD1. Germline V gene sequence: CDR1 MNHEY, CDR2 SMNVEV (reference sequence). The CDR3 totals 18 residues. The ends lost 5 bases at V and 0 bases at J; junction bases unmatched: 13. The CDR3 bases are TGTGCCAGCAGTCCAATTACCGGGACAGCCCTAGCCAAAAACATTCAGTACTTC. Translating gives CASSPITGTALAKNIQYF.

The rearrangement uses TRBV5-6 and TRBJ1-6; D perhaps matches TRBD1 (6 bases). Germline lookup yields CDR1 SGHDT and CDR2 YYEEEE. There are 16 residues in the CDR3. V gave up 1 base and J gave up 6 bases, with 14 bases separating them. The CDR3 spells CASSLPRGAANSPLHF. The CDR3 bases are TGTGCCAGCAGCTTGCCACGGGGGGCGGCTAATTCACCCCTCCACTTT.

The chain carries TRBV6-6 and TRBJ2-5, with TRBD2 identical over 7 bases. V dropped 5 bases and J dropped 2; count of bases not matched to a gene: 5. The CDR3 contains 14 residues. Germline loops: CDR1 MNHNY, CDR2 SVGAGI (reference sequence). Here the CDR3 DNA reads TGTGCCAGCAGTGAGCGGGACTCTCAAGAGACCCAGTACTTC. It translates to CASSERDSQETQYF.

The CDR3 region is CATSVGLANEQFF. The CDR3 region has the DNA TGTGCCACCAGTGTAGGTTTAGCGAATGAGCAGTTCTTC. The chain joins TRBV24-1 to TRBJ2-1; maybe TRBD2 (5 bases). CDR1 is KGHDR, CDR2 SFDVKD, per germline. Trimming cost V 5 bases and J 7 bases, with 11 bases left between them. The CDR3 length is 13 residues.

The V call is TRBV5-1, the J call TRBJ2-5; possible D gene TRBD1, 5 bases. The CDR3 loop spans 14 amino acids. Trimming pared 0 bases from V and 5 bases from J, leaving 11 bases between. The germline CDR1 and CDR2 sequences are SGHRS and YFSETQ. The CDR3, as DNA: TGCGCCAGCAGCTTGGGGGGCCCTCAGGAGACCCAGTACTTC. Translation gives CASSLGGPQETQYF.

The chain carries TRBV7-9 and TRBJ1-4, with D possibly being TRBD1 (5 bases). The V end was cut by 2 bases, the J end by 13 bases, with 11 bases between. Germline lookup yields CDR1 SEHNR and CDR2 FQNEAQ (reference sequence). The CDR3 is 12 amino acids. CDR3 nucleotides: TGTGCCAGCAGCTTACTCACCGGGGGACTGTTTTTT. Encoded protein: CASSLLTGGLFF.